This TCR beta chain was obtained from a study of blood T cell repertoires in COVID-19. Looking at the study overall: The samples span acute and convalescent COVID-19 from the United States, Italy and Spain. Sources were T cells, B-cell-depleted T cells, or PBMCs; the material itself was cDNA or gDNA.

Germline CDR1 and CDR2: SGHAT and FQNNGV. The CDR3 is 15 residues long. V lost 3 bases, J lost 1 base, and 2 bases stayed unmatched. The authors' processing: For nucleated cells, counts were estimated from reference gene primer amplification. Generated by immunoSEQ multiplex PCR, the TCRdb table keeps only in-frame clones and is missing some. The D gene and trimming were derived from the DNA, and the V and J assignments and clone size from that table. There are about 110,000 clones in the sample; over 65% occur only once, and approximately 3.9% lies in the top ten. The receptor was derived from a woman of 80 years or more with acute or convalescent COVID-19. The material sequenced was peripheral blood. This chain joins TRBV11-2 and TRBJ2-3; TRBD2 aligns across 9 bases. CDR3 loop: CASSFASGGTDTQYF. The CDR3 coding sequence is TGTGCCAGCAGCTTCGCTAGCGGGGGCACAGATACGCAGTATTTT.